This T cell receptor (beta chain) stems from a study of control samples from healthy donors and cancer patients. This CDR3 region has 13 residues. Germline loops: CDR1 LNHDA, CDR2 SQIVND (reference sequence). Trimming cost V 6 bases and J 1 base, with 9 bases left between them. Here immunoSEQ multiplex PCR was the method, and the copy in TCRdb shows in-frame clones only, minus some. The data show about 170,000 clones, 93% seen once. Sequenced input: blood. The sequence derives from a woman in her sixties in good health. This chain links TRBV19 with TRBJ1-1, with D hard to call. The DNA of the CDR3 is TGTGCCAGTAGAGGACTTAAGAACACTGAAGCTTTCTTT. It encodes CASRGLKNTEAFF.